The 27 T cell receptor beta chains given below trace back to one sample, sequenced in a study of Tregs in tolerant kidney transplant recipients. Sequencing used immunoSEQ multiplex PCR; TCRdb keeps in-frame clones, though not all of them. The data contain some 90,000 clones, more than 80% of them singletons. The sequenced sample was CD8+ T cells from blood. The receptors stem from a human donor in good health.

V gene TRBV5-4 combines with J gene TRBJ2-7; TRBD1 might be the D (5 bases). CDR3 length equals 17 residues. Germline CDR1 is SGHNT and CDR2 is YYREEE (reference sequence). Trimming left V 6 bases short and J 0 bases short, with 22 bases between. Here the CDR3 DNA reads TGTGCCAGCACCTACTCTCAGGGTCAGGGTGTCTCCTACGAGCAGTACTTC. It is translated as CASTYSQGQGVSYEQYF.

This chain uses TRBV10-1 with TRBJ2-3, with TRBD2 matching over 11 bases. V lost 8 bases, J lost 3 bases, and 7 bases stayed unmatched. The CDR3 covers 15 residues. The germline gives CDR1 WNHNN, CDR2 SYGVQD (reference sequence). CDR3 protein: CASHSGRALTDTQYF. Here the CDR3 DNA reads TGCGCCAGCCATAGCGGGAGGGCCCTAACAGATACGCAGTATTTT.

This chain joins TRBV29-1 and TRBJ2-1; no reliable D call. Trimming shortened V by 0 bases and J by 8 bases, and 11 bases separated the two germline ends. The length of the CDR3 is 13 residues. The germline V gene has CDR1 SQVTM and CDR2 ANQGSEA. The CDR3 DNA sequence: TGCAGCGTTGAAGATGGGCTCATCGATGAGCAGTTCTTC. This gives the protein CSVEDGLIDEQFF.

The V gene is TRBV5-8, the J gene TRBJ1-5; 8 bases align to TRBD1. The length of the CDR3 is 16 residues. V lost 1 base and J lost 1; bases outside the gene matches: 4. The germline V gene encodes CDR1 SGHTS and CDR2 YDEGEE. The CDR3, as DNA: TGTGCCAGCAGCTTGCCCGGGACAGGAAGCAATCAGCCCCAGCATTTT. Encoded protein: CASSLPGTGSNQPQHF.

The chain links TRBV7-9 to TRBJ2-1, with D perhaps matching TRBD2 (5 bases). The ends were cut back, 8 bases at V and 9 bases at J, with 14 bases in the middle. Germline V CDR1 and CDR2: SEHNR, FQNEAQ (reference sequence). The CDR3 spans 12 residues. The CDR3 DNA is TGTGCCAGCGCGGGCCCTGATTTTGAGCAGTTCTTC. Its protein is CASAGPDFEQFF.

This rearrangement joins TRBV11-2 to TRBJ2-7, with D hard to call. CDR3 size: 11 residues. V was cut by 5 bases and J by 6 bases, with 8 bases left in between. CDR1 is SGHAT, CDR2 FQNNGV, per germline. The CDR3 sequence is CASSEEREQYF. CDR3 DNA: TGTGCCAGCAGCGAGGAACGCGAGCAGTACTTC.

This clone came up a few times. This chain links TRBV5-1 with TRBJ1-6; 9 bases fit TRBD1. CDR3 length equals 15 residues. Germline-derived CDR1 and CDR2 are SGHRS and YFSETQ. Losses at the gene ends were 2 bases for V and 8 bases for J; bases not matched to a gene: 5. The CDR3 loop reads CASSFTGGVDSPLHF. Here the CDR3 DNA reads TGCGCCAGCAGCTTTACAGGGGGCGTTGATTCACCCCTCCACTTT.

CDR3 sequence (DNA): TGTGCCAGTAGCTCCTCCCGGAGGGCCGCCAATGAGCAGTTCTTC. It specifies CASSSSRRAANEQFF. The gene calls are TRBV19 and TRBJ2-1; a weak D match, TRBD2 (6 bases). The CDR3 totals 15 residues. Germline assignment: CDR1 LNHDA and CDR2 SQIVND (reference sequence). The ends were cut back, 6 bases at V and 6 bases at J, with 18 bases in the middle.

This chain joins TRBV4-1 and TRBJ2-1, with 10 bases that match TRBD2. V lost 4 bases and J lost 8; bases outside the gene matches: 23. The CDR3 runs to 20 residues. Germline V CDR1 and CDR2: MGHRA, YSYEKL. CDR3: CASSPRLGQLTYSGRYEQFF. Here the CDR3 DNA reads TGCGCCAGCAGCCCACGCTTAGGGCAGCTTACTTATAGCGGGAGGTATGAGCAGTTCTTC.

In the case of this clone: Other DNA sequences in the same sample also yield this CDR3. Here the CDR3 DNA reads TGCGCCAGCCGGGGGAACACTGAAGCTTTCTTT. Amino acid sequence: CASRGNTEAFF. The chain recombines TRBV5-1 with TRBJ1-1, with D unclear. Trimming took 7 bases from V and 1 from J, leaving 5 bases between them. Looked up from germline, CDR1 is SGHRS and CDR2 is YFSETQ. The CDR3 consists of 11 residues.

The chain links TRBV27 to TRBJ1-2; tentatively, D is TRBD1 (5 bases). CDR1 is MNHEY and CDR2 is SMNVEV in the germline V gene (reference sequence). The CDR3 runs to 14 residues. The germline V and J ends were trimmed by 8 bases and 7 bases, with 20 bases remaining between them. CDR3 in amino acids: CASSRGGVQGGYTF. The CDR3 bases are TGTGCCAGCTCCCGCGGGGGGGTTCAGGGTGGCTACACCTTC.

This chain connects TRBV5-6 to TRBJ2-7; D possibly uses TRBD1 or TRBD2 (5 bases each). Trimming shortened V by 4 bases and J by 2 bases, and 10 bases separated the two germline ends. The CDR3 is 13 amino acids. Looked up from germline, CDR1 is SGHDT and CDR2 is YYEEEE. The CDR3 protein is CASSQVGAYEQYF. Here the CDR3 DNA reads TGTGCCAGCAGCCAAGTGGGGGCCTACGAGCAGTACTTC.

This chain connects TRBV15 to TRBJ2-7; possibly TRBD1 or TRBD2 for D (5 bases each). CDR3 size: 14 residues. V was pared by 0 bases and J by 2 bases, with 8 bases between. CDR1 is LNHNV, CDR2 YYDKDF, per germline (reference sequence). CDR3 region: CATSRDGGAYEQYF. The CDR3 DNA reads TGTGCCACCAGCAGAGATGGGGGAGCCTACGAGCAGTACTTC.

The rearrangement links TRBV6-1 to TRBJ2-7; no definite D call. This CDR3 has 14 amino acids. Per germline, CDR1 MNHNS and CDR2 SASEGT. Between the trimmed V and J ends, which lost 4 bases and 2 bases, there was a span of 12 bases. DNA of the CDR3: TGTGCCAGCAGTGGGACCTCGGCCACCTACGAGCAGTACTTC. Residues: CASSGTSATYEQYF.

This clone was detected only a few times. The chain links TRBV4-2 to TRBJ1-1, with D hard to call. Per germline, CDR1 LGHNA and CDR2 YNFKEQ. The CDR3 has 15 amino acids. The germline V and J ends were trimmed by 1 base and 1 base, with 10 bases remaining between them. In DNA, the CDR3 is TGTGCCAGCAGCCAAGTGAGTACAGAGAACACTGAAGCTTTCTTT. The encoded protein is CASSQVSTENTEAFF.

The table lists this clone with a count of one. V and J are TRBV6-6 and TRBJ1-2; 10 bases match TRBD1. After removal of 2 bases from V and 6 bases from J, the junction contained 6 bases not matched to a gene. This CDR3 has 15 residues. The germline gives CDR1 MNHNY, CDR2 SVGAGI (reference sequence). CDR3 region: CASSYTGQGKDGYTF. The DNA of the CDR3 is TGTGCCAGCAGTTACACGGGACAGGGGAAAGATGGCTACACCTTC.

This clone appeared once. For the CDR3, the DNA is TGTGCCAGCAGTCGGGACGACTCTAGCACAGATACGCAGTATTTT. Protein sequence: CASSRDDSSTDTQYF. The rearrangement links TRBV7-9 to TRBJ2-3, with D possibly called TRBD1 or TRBD2 (5 bases each). Trimming removed 6 bases at V and 0 bases at J, with 13 bases between. The CDR3 covers 15 residues. Per the germline V gene, CDR1 is SEHNR and CDR2 is FQNEAQ (reference sequence).

This clone was observed a few times. The J gene is TRBJ2-7, the V gene TRBV10-1; TRBD2 might be the D (5 bases). Per germline, CDR1 WNHNN and CDR2 SYGVQD (reference sequence). The V end lost 2 bases, the J end lost 4 bases, and 12 bases lay between the germline ends. This CDR3 has 14 amino acids. CDR3 DNA sequence: TGCGCCAGCAGTGAGGGACTCGGAGGTTACGAGCAGTACTTC. Translating it yields CASSEGLGGYEQYF.

Written as DNA, the CDR3 is TGCGCCAGCAGCCAAGGACAGGGGAACAATGAGCAGTTCTTC. Its translation is CASSQGQGNNEQFF. This chain links TRBV4-1 with TRBJ2-1; TRBD1 aligns across 8 bases. Germline V CDR1 and CDR2: MGHRA, YSYEKL. V dropped 1 base and J dropped 5; count of bases not matched to a gene: 1. The CDR3 covers 14 residues.

In this sample, this clone turned up once. The rearrangement links TRBV7-9 to TRBJ1-1; 7 bases fit TRBD1. This CDR3 comprises 15 residues. The V segment lost 6 bases and the J segment 2 bases; nucleotides outside the gene matches: 9. CDR1 is SEHNR, CDR2 FQNEAQ, per germline (reference sequence). CDR3 in DNA: TGTGCCAGCAGATCCGTTAACAGGGGAAACACTGAAGCTTTCTTT. Protein sequence: CASRSVNRGNTEAFF.

V and J are TRBV19 and TRBJ1-5; D gene uncertain. The V and J ends lost 5 bases and 0 bases respectively, with 14 bases between them. CDR3 size: 16 residues. Germline-derived CDR1 and CDR2 are LNHDA and SQIVND (reference sequence). In DNA, the CDR3 is TGTGCCAGTAGTTGGCTTATCGAATATAGCAATCAGCCCCAGCATTTT. Translated: CASSWLIEYSNQPQHF.

The V and J genes are TRBV5-6 and TRBJ2-6; D is tentatively TRBD1 or TRBD2 (5 bases each). Between the trimmed V and J ends, which lost 3 bases and 0 bases, there was a span of 10 bases. CDR1 is SGHDT and CDR2 is YYEEEE in the germline V gene. The CDR3 length is 16 residues. CDR3 region: CASSSDGASGANVLTF. The CDR3 DNA sequence: TGTGCCAGCAGCTCAGACGGGGCCTCTGGGGCCAACGTCCTGACTTTC.

This clone was picked up a small number of times. The V call is TRBV29-1, the J call TRBJ2-1; TRBD2 agrees at 7 bases. The trim removed 4 bases at V and 4 bases at J, leaving 7 bases unmatched. This CDR3 spans 14 amino acids. The germline V gene encodes CDR1 SQVTM and CDR2 ANQGSEA. CDR3 region: CSVGASGDYNEQFF. The CDR3 region has the DNA TGCAGCGTTGGGGCTAGCGGCGATTACAATGAGCAGTTCTTC.

The chain links TRBV5-4 to TRBJ1-1; weak D call: TRBD1 (5 bases). The CDR3 contains 14 residues. Germline loops: CDR1 SGHNT, CDR2 YYREEE (reference sequence). V was trimmed by 2 bases and J by 4 bases, leaving 12 bases between them. CDR3: CASSFQGGGTEAFF. CDR3 bases: TGTGCCAGCAGCTTTCAGGGTGGTGGCACTGAAGCTTTCTTT.

The chain links TRBV30 to TRBJ2-2, with D perhaps matching TRBD1 (6 bases). Germline assignment: CDR1 GTSNPN and CDR2 SVGIG (reference sequence). The CDR3 is 13 amino acids. Trimming pared 5 bases from V and 4 bases from J, leaving 11 bases between. This CDR3 is CAWSGVSTGELFF. The CDR3 nucleotides are TGTGCCTGGTCAGGGGTCAGCACCGGGGAGCTGTTTTTT.

This sequence joins TRBV4-1 and TRBJ1-5; D unclear. CDR1 is MGHRA, CDR2 YSYEKL, per germline. V lost 1 base and J lost 1, with 8 bases in between. The CDR3 is 15 amino acids. CDR3 sequence: CASSQGHASNQPQHF. The DNA of the CDR3 is TGCGCCAGCAGCCAAGGCCACGCGAGCAATCAGCCCCAGCATTTT.

As concerns this clone: Different DNA sequences within this sample yield the same CDR3. The CDR3 protein is CASSSNTEAFF. As DNA, the CDR3 is TGTGCCAGCAGCTCCAATACTGAAGCTTTCTTT. The chain carries TRBV7-9 and TRBJ1-1; D is uncertain. From germline, CDR1 is SEHNR and CDR2 FQNEAQ (reference sequence). Trimming took off 4 bases at V and 5 bases at J, with 5 bases between the two ends. This CDR3 has 11 amino acids.